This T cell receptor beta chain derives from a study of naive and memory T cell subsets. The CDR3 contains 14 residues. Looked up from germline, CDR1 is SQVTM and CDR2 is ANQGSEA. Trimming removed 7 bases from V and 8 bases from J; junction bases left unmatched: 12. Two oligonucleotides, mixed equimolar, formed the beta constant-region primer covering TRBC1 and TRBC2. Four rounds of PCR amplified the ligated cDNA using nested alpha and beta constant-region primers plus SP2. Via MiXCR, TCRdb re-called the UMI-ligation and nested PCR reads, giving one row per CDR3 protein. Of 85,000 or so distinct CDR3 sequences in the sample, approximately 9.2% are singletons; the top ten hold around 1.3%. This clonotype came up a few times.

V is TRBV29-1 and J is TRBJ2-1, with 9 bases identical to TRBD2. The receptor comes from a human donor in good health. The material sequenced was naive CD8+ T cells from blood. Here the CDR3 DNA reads TGCAGCGCACCAAACGCGGGAGGGGACTATGAGCAGTTCTTC. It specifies CSAPNAGGDYEQFF.